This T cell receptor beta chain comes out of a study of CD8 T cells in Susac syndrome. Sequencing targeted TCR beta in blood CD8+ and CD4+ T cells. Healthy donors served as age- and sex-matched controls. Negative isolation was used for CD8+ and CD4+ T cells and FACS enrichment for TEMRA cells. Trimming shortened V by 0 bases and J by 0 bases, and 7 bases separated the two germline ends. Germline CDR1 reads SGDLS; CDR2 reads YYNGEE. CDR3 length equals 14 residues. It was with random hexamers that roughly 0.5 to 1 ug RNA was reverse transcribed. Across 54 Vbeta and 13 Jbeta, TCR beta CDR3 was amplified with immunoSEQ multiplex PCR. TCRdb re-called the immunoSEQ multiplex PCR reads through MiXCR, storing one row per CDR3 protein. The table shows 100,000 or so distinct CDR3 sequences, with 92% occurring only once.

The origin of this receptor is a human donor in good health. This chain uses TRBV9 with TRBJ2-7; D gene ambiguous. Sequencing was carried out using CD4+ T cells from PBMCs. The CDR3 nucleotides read TGTGCCAGCAGCGTAGGGGCAGACTCCTACGAGCAGTACTTC. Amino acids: CASSVGADSYEQYF. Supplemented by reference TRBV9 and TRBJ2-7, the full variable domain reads DSGVTQTPKHLITATGQRVTLRCSPRSGDLSVYWYQQSLDQGLQFLIQYYNGEERAKGNILERFSAQQFPDLHSELNLSSLELGDSALYFCASSVGADSYEQYFGPGTRLTVT.